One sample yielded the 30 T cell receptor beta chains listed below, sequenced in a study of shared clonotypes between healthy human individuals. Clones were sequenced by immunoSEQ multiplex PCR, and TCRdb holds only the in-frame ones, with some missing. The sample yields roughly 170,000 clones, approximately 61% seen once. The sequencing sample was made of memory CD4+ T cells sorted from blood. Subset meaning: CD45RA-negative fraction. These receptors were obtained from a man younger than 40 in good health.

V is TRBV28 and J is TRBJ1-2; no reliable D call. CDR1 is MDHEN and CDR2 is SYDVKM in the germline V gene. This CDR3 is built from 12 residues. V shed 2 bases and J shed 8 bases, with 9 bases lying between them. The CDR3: CASSLTRVGYTF. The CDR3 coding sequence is TGTGCCAGCAGTTTAACTAGGGTGGGCTACACCTTC.

The CDR3 here is CASSRGATGELFF. The CDR3 bases are TGTGCCAGCAGTAGAGGGGCCACCGGGGAGCTGTTTTTT. The chain is built from TRBV28 and TRBJ2-2; D is possibly TRBD1 or TRBD2 (5 bases each). V lost 5 bases and J 4 bases, leaving 8 bases between the germline ends. There are 13 residues in the CDR3. Germline CDR1 MDHEN, CDR2 SYDVKM.

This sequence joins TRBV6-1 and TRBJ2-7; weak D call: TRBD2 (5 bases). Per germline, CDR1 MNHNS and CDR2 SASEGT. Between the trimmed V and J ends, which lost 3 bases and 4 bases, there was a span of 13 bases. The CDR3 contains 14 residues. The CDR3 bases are TGTGCCAGCAGTGATTTGGACTGGGGTTACGAGCAGTACTTC. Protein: CASSDLDWGYEQYF.

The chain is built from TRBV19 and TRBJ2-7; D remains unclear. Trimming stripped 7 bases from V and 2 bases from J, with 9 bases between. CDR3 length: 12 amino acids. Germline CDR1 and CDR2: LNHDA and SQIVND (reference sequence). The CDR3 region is CASTNTTYEQYF. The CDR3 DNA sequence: TGTGCCAGTACTAACACAACCTACGAGCAGTACTTC.

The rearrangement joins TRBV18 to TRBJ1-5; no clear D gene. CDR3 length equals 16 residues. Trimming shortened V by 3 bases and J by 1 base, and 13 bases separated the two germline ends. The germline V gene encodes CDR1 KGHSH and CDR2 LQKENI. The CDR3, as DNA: TGTGCCAGCTCACCCCAGACCTTTAGCAGCAATCAGCCCCAGCATTTT. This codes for CASSPQTFSSNQPQHF.

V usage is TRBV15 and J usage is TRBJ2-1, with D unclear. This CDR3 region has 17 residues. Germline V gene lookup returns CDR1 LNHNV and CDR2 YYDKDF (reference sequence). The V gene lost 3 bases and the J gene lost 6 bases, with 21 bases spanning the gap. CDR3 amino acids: CATSRVNQKLNPNEQFF. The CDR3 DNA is TGTGCCACCAGCAGGGTCAACCAGAAACTAAACCCCAATGAGCAGTTCTTC.

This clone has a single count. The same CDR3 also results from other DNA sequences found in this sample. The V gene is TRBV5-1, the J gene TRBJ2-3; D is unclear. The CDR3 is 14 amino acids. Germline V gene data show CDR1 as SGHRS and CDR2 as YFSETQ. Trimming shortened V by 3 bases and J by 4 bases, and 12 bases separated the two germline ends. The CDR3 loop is CASSSPTLADTQYF. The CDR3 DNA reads TGCGCCAGCAGCTCCCCTACTCTGGCAGATACGCAGTATTTT.

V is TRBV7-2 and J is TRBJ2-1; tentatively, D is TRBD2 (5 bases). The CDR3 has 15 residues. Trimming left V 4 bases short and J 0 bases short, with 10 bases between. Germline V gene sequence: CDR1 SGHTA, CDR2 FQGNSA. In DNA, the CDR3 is TGTGCCAGCAGCTCCGCTAGCAACTCCTACAATGAGCAGTTCTTC. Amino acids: CASSSASNSYNEQFF.

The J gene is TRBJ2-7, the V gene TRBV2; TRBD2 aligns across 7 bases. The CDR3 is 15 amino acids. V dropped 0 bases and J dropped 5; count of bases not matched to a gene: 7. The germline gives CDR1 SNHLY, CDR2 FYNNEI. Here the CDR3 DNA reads TGTGCCAGCAGTGAAGCGGGGCGGGAGTACGACGAGCAGTACTTC. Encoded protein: CASSEAGREYDEQYF.

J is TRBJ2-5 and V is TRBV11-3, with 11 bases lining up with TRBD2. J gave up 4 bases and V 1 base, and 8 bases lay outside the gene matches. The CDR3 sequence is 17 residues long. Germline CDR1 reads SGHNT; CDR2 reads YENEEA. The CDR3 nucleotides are TGTGCCAGCAGCTTAGGGGGACTACTAGCGGGAGCAGAGACCCAGTACTTC. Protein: CASSLGGLLAGAETQYF.

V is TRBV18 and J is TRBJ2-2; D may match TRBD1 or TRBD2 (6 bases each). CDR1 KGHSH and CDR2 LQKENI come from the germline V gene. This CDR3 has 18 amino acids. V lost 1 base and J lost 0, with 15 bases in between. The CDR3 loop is CASSPQRARGANTGELFF. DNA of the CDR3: TGTGCCAGCTCACCACAGAGGGCGAGGGGGGCGAACACCGGGGAGCTGTTTTTT.

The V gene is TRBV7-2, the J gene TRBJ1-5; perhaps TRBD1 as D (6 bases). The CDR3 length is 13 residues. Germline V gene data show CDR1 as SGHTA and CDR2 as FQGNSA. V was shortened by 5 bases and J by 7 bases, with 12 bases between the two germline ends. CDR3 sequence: CASSETGMQPQHF. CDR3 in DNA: TGTGCCAGCAGCGAGACAGGTATGCAGCCCCAGCATTTT.

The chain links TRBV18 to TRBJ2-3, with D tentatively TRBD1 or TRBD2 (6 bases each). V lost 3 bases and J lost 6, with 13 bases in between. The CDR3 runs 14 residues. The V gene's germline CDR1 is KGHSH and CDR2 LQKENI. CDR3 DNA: TGTGCCAGCTCACCTGTACAGGGACTTGATACGCAGTATTTT. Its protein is CASSPVQGLDTQYF.

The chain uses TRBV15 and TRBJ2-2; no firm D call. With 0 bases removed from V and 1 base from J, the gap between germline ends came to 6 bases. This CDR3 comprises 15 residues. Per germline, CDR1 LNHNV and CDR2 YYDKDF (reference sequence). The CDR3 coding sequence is TGTGCCACCAGCAGAGAGCACAGGAACACCGGGGAGCTGTTTTTT. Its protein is CATSREHRNTGELFF. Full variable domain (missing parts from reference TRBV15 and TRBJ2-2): DAMVIQNPRYQVTQFGKPVTLSCSQTLNHNVMYWYQQKSSQAPKLLFHYYDKDFNNEADTPDNFQSRRPNTSFCFLDIRSPGLGDTAMYLCATSREHRNTGELFFGEGSRLTVL.

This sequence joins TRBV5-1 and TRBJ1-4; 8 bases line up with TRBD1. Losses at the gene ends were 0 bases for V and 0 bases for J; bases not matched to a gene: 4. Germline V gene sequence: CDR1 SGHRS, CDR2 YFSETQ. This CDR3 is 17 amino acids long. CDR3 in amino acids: CASSLAGGLATNEKLFF. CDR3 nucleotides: TGCGCCAGCAGCTTGGCAGGGGGCCTTGCAACTAATGAAAAACTGTTTTTT.

The CDR3 protein is CASSPGQGAVGNTIYF. As DNA, the CDR3 is TGTGCCAGCTCACCAGGACAGGGGGCGGTTGGAAACACCATATATTTT. The genes are TRBV18 and TRBJ1-3, with TRBD1 matching over 11 bases. This CDR3 spans 16 amino acids. Germline V CDR1 and CDR2: KGHSH, LQKENI. The ends lost 2 bases at V and 3 bases at J; junction bases unmatched: 3.

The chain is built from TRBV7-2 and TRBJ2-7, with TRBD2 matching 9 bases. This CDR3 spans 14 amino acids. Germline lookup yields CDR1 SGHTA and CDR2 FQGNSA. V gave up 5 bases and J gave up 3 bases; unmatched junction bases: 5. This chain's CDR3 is CASSNSGGLYEQYF. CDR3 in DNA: TGTGCCAGCAGCAATAGCGGGGGTCTCTACGAGCAGTACTTC.

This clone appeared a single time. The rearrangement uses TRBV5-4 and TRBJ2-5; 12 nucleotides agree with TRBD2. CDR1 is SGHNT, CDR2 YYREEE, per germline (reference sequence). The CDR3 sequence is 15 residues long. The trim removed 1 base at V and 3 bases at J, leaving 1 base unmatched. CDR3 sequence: CASSLRLAGEETQYF. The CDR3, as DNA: TGTGCCAGCAGCTTGAGACTAGCGGGAGAAGAGACCCAGTACTTC. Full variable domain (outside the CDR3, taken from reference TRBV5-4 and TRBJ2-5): ETGVTQSPTHLIKTRGQQVTLRCSSQSGHNTVSWYQQALGQGPQFIFQYYREEENGRGNFPPRFSGLQFPNYSSELNVNALELDDSALYLCASSLRLAGEETQYFGPGTRLLVL.

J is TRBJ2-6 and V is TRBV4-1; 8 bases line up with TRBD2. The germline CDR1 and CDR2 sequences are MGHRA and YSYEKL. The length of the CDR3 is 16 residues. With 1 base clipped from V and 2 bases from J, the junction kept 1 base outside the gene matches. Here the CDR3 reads CASSQGRGAGANVLTF. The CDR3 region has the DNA TGCGCCAGCAGCCAAGGGCGGGGGGCTGGGGCCAACGTCCTGACTTTC.

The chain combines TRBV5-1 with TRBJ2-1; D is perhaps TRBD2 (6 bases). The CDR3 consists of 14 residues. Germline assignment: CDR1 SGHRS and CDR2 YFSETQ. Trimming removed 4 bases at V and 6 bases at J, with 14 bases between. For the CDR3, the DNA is TGCGCCAGCAGCCCCTGGGGGACTGGCAATGAGCAGTTCTTC. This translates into CASSPWGTGNEQFF.

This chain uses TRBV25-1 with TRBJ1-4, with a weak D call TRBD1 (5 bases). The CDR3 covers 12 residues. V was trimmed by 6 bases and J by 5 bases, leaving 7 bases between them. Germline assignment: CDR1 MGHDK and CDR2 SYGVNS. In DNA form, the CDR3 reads TGTGCCAGCAGGACAGTAAATGAAAAACTGTTTTTT. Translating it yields CASRTVNEKLFF.

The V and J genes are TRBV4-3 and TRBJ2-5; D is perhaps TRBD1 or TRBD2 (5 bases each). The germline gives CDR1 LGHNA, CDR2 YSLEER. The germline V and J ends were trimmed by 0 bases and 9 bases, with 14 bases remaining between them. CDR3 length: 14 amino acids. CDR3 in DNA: TGCGCCAGCAGCCAAGATCTGCAGTCGGGGCCCCAGTACTTC. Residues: CASSQDLQSGPQYF.

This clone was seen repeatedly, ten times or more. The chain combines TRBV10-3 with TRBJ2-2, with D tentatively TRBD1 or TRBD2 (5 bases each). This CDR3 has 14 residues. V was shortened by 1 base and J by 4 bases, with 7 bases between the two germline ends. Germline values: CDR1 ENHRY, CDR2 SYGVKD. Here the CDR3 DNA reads TGTGCCATCAGTGAGTGGGGGAGCACCGGGGAGCTGTTTTTT. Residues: CAISEWGSTGELFF.

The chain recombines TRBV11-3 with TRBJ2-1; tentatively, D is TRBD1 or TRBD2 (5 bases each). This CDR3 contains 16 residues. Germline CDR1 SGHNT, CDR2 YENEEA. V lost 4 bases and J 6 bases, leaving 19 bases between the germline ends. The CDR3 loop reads CASSSIRSGTFNEQFF. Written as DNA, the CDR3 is TGTGCCAGCAGCTCCATTAGATCCGGGACCTTCAATGAGCAGTTCTTC.

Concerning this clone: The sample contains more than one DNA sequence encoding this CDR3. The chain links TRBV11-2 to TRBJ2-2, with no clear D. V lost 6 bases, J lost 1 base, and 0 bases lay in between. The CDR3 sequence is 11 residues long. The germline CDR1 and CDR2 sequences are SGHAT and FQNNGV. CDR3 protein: CASRNTGELFF. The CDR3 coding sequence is TGTGCCAGCAGGAACACCGGGGAGCTGTTTTTT.

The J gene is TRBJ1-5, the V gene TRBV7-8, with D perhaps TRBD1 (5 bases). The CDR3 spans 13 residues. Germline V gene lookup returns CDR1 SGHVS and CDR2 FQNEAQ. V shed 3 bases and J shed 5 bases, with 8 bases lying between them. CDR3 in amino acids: CASSLRGDQPQHF. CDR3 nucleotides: TGTGCCAGCAGCTTGAGGGGCGATCAGCCCCAGCATTTT.

CDR3 nucleotides: TGTGCCAGCAGGGCGGGTAGCGGGAGGGGCAATGAGCAGTTCTTC. Encoded protein: CASRAGSGRGNEQFF. The rearrangement links TRBV2 to TRBJ2-1, with 11 bases aligning to TRBD2. The CDR3 has 15 amino acids. Per germline, CDR1 SNHLY and CDR2 FYNNEI. With 6 bases clipped from V and 6 bases from J, the junction kept 7 bases outside the gene matches. The full variable domain, in which reference TRBV2 and TRBJ2-1 provide the parts outside the CDR3, is EPEVTQTPSHQVTQMGQEVILRCVPISNHLYFYWYRQILGQKVEFLVSFYNNEISEKSEIFDDQFSVERPDGSNFTLKIRSTKLEDSAMYFCASRAGSGRGNEQFFGPGTRLTVL.

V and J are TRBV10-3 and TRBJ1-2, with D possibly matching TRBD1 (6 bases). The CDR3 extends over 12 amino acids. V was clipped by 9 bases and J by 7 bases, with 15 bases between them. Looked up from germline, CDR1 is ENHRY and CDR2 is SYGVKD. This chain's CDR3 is CAITQGDGGYTF. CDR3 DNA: TGTGCCATAACACAGGGAGACGGTGGCTACACCTTC.

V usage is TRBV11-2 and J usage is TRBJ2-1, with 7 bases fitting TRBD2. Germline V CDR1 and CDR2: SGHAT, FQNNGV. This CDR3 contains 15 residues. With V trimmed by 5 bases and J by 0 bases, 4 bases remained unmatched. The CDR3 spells CASSALAHSYNEQFF. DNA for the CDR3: TGTGCCAGCAGCGCACTAGCGCACTCCTACAATGAGCAGTTCTTC.

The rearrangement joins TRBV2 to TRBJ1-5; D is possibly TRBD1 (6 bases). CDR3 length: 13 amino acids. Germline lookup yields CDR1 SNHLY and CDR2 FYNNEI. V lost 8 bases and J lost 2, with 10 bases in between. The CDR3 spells CASGGGGNQPQHF. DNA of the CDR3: TGTGCCAGCGGTGGGGGCGGCAATCAGCCCCAGCATTTT.